The next 15 T cell receptor beta chains were all read from a single sample in a study of blood T cell repertoires in COVID-19 (dated by TCRdb to about 2020). Libraries were constructed by the immunoSEQ multiplex PCR assay. TCRdb's version of the immuneACCESS table is confined to in-frame rearrangements and falls short of the full clone set. An unresolved V gene accounts for under half of the shortfall where checked; the remainder is of unknown origin. For this sample there are some 230,000 clones; about 80% appear just once. The ten top clones hold approximately 7.4% of the sample. The sequencing input was peripheral blood. Every receptor here comes from a woman aged 45-65 years with acute or convalescent COVID-19.

The rearrangement joins TRBV3-1 (or the pseudogene TRBV3-2) to TRBJ2-1, with 7 bases lining up with TRBD1. This CDR3 spans 15 amino acids. The germline V gene has CDR1 LGHDT and CDR2 YNNKEL (reference sequence). V trimming: 4 bases; J trimming: 1 base; junction bases outside the gene matches: 4. For the CDR3, the DNA is TGTGCCAGCAGCCGCCGACAGGGTTCCTACAATGAGCAGTTCTTC. Its protein is CASSRRQGSYNEQFF.

This sequence joins TRBV5-6 and TRBJ2-7; TRBD2 matches at 9 bases. Germline CDR1 is SGHDT and CDR2 is YYEEEE. The CDR3 runs to 15 residues. V was pared by 0 bases and J by 7 bases, with 8 bases of the junction left unmatched. The CDR3 is CASSLALAGDNEQYF. Here the CDR3 DNA reads TGTGCCAGCAGCTTGGCTTTAGCGGGAGACAATGAGCAGTACTTC.

The CDR3 bases are TGTGCCAGTAGCCCAGGACAGCTCAATTCACCCCTCCACTTT. Translated: CASSPGQLNSPLHF. This chain links TRBV19 with TRBJ1-6; tentatively, D is TRBD1 (6 bases). The CDR3 consists of 14 residues. The V end lost 6 bases, the J end lost 7 bases, and 13 bases lay between the germline ends. CDR1 is LNHDA and CDR2 is SQIVND in the germline V gene (reference sequence).

V gene TRBV4-3 combines with J gene TRBJ2-2; the D gene is possibly TRBD2 (5 bases). V was pared by 4 bases and J by 4 bases, with 10 bases between. Germline V gene data show CDR1 as LGHNA and CDR2 as YSLEER. This CDR3 is 14 amino acids long. This chain's CDR3 is CASSPAVGTGELFF. DNA of the CDR3: TGCGCCAGCAGCCCAGCGGTGGGCACCGGGGAGCTGTTTTTT.

The chain joins TRBV7-8 to TRBJ2-3; D is possibly TRBD2 (7 bases). Germline CDR1 SGHVS, CDR2 FQNEAQ. This CDR3 contains 16 residues. V lost 3 bases and J 6 bases, leaving 19 bases between the germline ends. This CDR3 reads CASSLVSGGSGDTQYF. The CDR3 DNA is TGTGCCAGCAGCTTGGTTTCGGGGGGCTCGGGGGATACGCAGTATTTT.

This chain connects TRBV29-1 to TRBJ1-4; maybe TRBD1 (5 bases). Germline values: CDR1 SQVTM, CDR2 ANQGSEA. V lost 4 bases and J 7 bases, leaving 22 bases between the germline ends. The CDR3 runs to 16 residues. The CDR3 nucleotides are TGCAGCGTTGGACCTCCGGGGCAGGGAGGGGTTGAAAAACTGTTTTTT. Translation: CSVGPPGQGGVEKLFF. Full variable domain (remainder filled in from reference TRBV29-1 and TRBJ1-4): SAVISQKPSRDICQRGTSLTIQCQVDSQVTMMFWYRQQPGQSLTLIATANQGSEATYESGFVIDKFPISRPNLTFSTLTVSNMSPEDSSIYLCSVGPPGQGGVEKLFFGSGTQLSVL.

This clone has a single count. The V and J genes are TRBV5-6 and TRBJ2-5, with D maybe TRBD1 (5 bases). The germline V gene has CDR1 SGHDT and CDR2 YYEEEE. The CDR3 has 13 residues. V was cut by 1 base and J by 1 base, with 5 bases left in between. The CDR3 reads CASSLQGQETQYF. The CDR3 DNA sequence: TGTGCCAGCAGCTTGCAGGGCCAAGAGACCCAGTACTTC.

The table lists this clone with a count of one. This rearrangement joins TRBV28 to TRBJ2-7; 7 bases are shared with TRBD2. The length of the CDR3 is 14 residues. Germline CDR1 reads MDHEN; CDR2 reads SYDVKM. V trimming: 5 bases; J trimming: 0 bases; junction bases outside the gene matches: 4. CDR3 protein: CASSRSSGSYEQYF. The CDR3 nucleotides read TGTGCCAGCAGTCGCTCTAGCGGCTCCTACGAGCAGTACTTC.

The rearrangement uses TRBV27 and TRBJ2-3, with D possibly matching TRBD2 (6 bases). The germline V gene encodes CDR1 MNHEY and CDR2 SMNVEV (reference sequence). The V and J ends lost 5 bases and 3 bases respectively, with 15 bases between them. The CDR3 spans 15 residues. The CDR3 region is CASSPTEGRTDTQYF. CDR3 DNA: TGTGCCAGCAGTCCAACTGAGGGGAGGACAGATACGCAGTATTTT.

V and J are TRBV9 and TRBJ2-3; 9 bases match TRBD1. V was pared by 5 bases and J by 0 bases, with 7 bases of the junction left unmatched. Germline lookup yields CDR1 SGDLS and CDR2 YYNGEE. The CDR3 is 16 amino acids. CDR3 amino acids: CASSVTGGASTDTQYF. In DNA form, the CDR3 reads TGTGCCAGCAGTGTCACAGGGGGCGCGAGCACAGATACGCAGTATTTT.

V usage is TRBV6-1 and J usage is TRBJ2-7; 8 bases map to TRBD1. Germline CDR1 reads MNHNS; CDR2 reads SASEGT. The V segment lost 2 bases and the J segment 0 bases; nucleotides outside the gene matches: 9. The CDR3 consists of 17 residues. The CDR3 sequence is CASSELRRDRSSYEQYF. The CDR3 DNA reads TGTGCCAGCAGTGAACTCCGCCGGGACAGGAGCTCCTACGAGCAGTACTTC.

The chain couples TRBV6-5 to TRBJ2-3, with 7 bases fitting TRBD1. J lost 4 bases, V lost 8 bases, and 12 bases had no gene match. Germline loops: CDR1 MNHEY, CDR2 SVGAGI. This CDR3 region has 15 residues. CDR3 nucleotide sequence: TGTGCCAGCGGATACAGGGGAGAGGGCGCAGATACGCAGTATTTT. This sequence encodes CASGYRGEGADTQYF.

This sequence joins TRBV6-5 and TRBJ1-2; 8 bases are shared with TRBD1. J lost 8 bases, V lost 2 bases, and 4 bases had no gene match. Germline V gene data show CDR1 as MNHEY and CDR2 as SVGAGI. The CDR3 spans 13 residues. CDR3 region: CASSYRQGSGYTF. The CDR3 region has the DNA TGTGCCAGCAGTTACAGACAGGGGAGCGGCTACACCTTC.

The chain uses TRBV19 and TRBJ2-2; 7 positions agree with TRBD1. The CDR3 covers 15 residues. Germline V CDR1 and CDR2: LNHDA, SQIVND (reference sequence). V dropped 6 bases and J dropped 1; count of bases not matched to a gene: 5. CDR3 amino acids: CASRRQGVNTGELFF. In DNA form, the CDR3 reads TGTGCCAGTAGGCGACAGGGAGTGAACACCGGGGAGCTGTTTTTT.

The gene calls are TRBV15 and TRBJ1-2; D not certain. Germline values: CDR1 LNHNV, CDR2 YYDKDF (reference sequence). This CDR3 has 14 residues. V dropped 0 bases and J dropped 8 bases, with 13 bases sitting between them. CDR3 DNA sequence: TGTGCCACCAGCAGAGATTTGAAGGGAGTCGGCTACACCTTC. It specifies CATSRDLKGVGYTF.